This T cell receptor (beta chain) was sequenced for a study of human T cells and chemical hapten exposure. There are a few counts of this clonotype. V lost 2 bases and J lost 6, with 14 bases in between. CDR3 length equals 15 residues. Germline values: CDR1 MDHEN, CDR2 SYDVKM. TCRdb analysed the RACE reads with MiXCR anew, one entry per CDR3 protein. The table lists some 120,000 distinct CDR3 sequences, about an eighth of them singletons. The time point: patch test 1, 2 weeks after DPC sensitization. Treatment: therapeutic diphenylcyclopropenone sensitization with weekly scalp DPC. The source is a woman in her fifties or sixties with alopecia areata. Some clones in this sample may be carry-over from other donors' samples. The chain uses TRBV28 and TRBJ2-1; D is possibly TRBD1 (5 bases). The sequenced sample was whole blood, obtained in connection with sensitization to the hapten diphenylcyclopropenone (DPC). DNA for the CDR3: TGTGCCAGCAGTTTAGGGGCCCCGCCCGGCAATGAGCAGTTCTTC. This codes for CASSLGAPPGNEQFF.